This paragraph covers one T cell receptor (beta chain) sequence. Its antigen is not yet known. Qualities for individual bases were not recorded, and no much larger clone is one base off. The immunoSEQ Assay was used to sequence TCRbeta CDR3 regions. After extraction, genomic DNA underwent amplification by bias-controlled multiplex PCR, followed by high-throughput sequencing. The original pipeline was this. To quantify the absolute abundance of every unique TCRbeta CDR3 region, sequences were collapsed and filtered. T cell fraction was estimated by normalizing TCRbeta template counts to usable DNA, with usable DNA measured through amplification of reference genes found in all nucleated cells. Repertoire TCRs were annotated as SARS-CoV-2-specific by exact matching of V gene, CDR3 amino acid sequence and J gene to a known reactive TCR set. The reference SARS-CoV-2 TCR set was obtained from MIRA and was filtered for enrichment in COVID-19-positive ImmuneCODE repertoires, whereby public or cross-reactive TCRs were removed. Using the MIRA antigens, annotated TCRs were further analysed by specific ORF or by position within an ORF. Breadth was defined as annotated unique rearrangements over total unique productive rearrangements; depth was the summed frequency of those rearrangements. Two-sided Wilcoxon rank-sum tests were applied when comparing TCR breadth between groups. In its TCRdb copy, this immuneACCESS table keeps in-frame sequences only and misses some clones. Where compared with another copy, unresolved V genes explain less than half of these, and the others have no known cause. V and J calls and clone size follow that table, whereas D and trimming were derived from the DNA. The table for this sample lists 300,000 to 400,000 clones; 70% to 90% of them were counted only once. Clones ranked in the top ten supply around 11% of the sample.

The treatment or condition label, as the study defines it: around 19 received Ad26.COV2.S at low or high dose, single or two shots; about 5 received placebo; per-sample allocation not given. Repertoires of vaccine and placebo recipients were sequenced from samples taken on day 63 after the first injection. In Cohort 1b, 25 or so adults aged 18-55 years were enrolled at a single site in Boston, USA, between 29 July and 7 August 2020. As a vaccine, Ad26.COV2.S was a replication-incompetent adenovirus type 26 vector that expressed a prefusion-stabilized SARS-CoV-2 spike protein derived from the original Wuhan strain. The sample is drawn from a study of Ad26.COV2.S vaccination and SARS-CoV-2 variants (dated by TCRdb to about 2021). For context, the study as a whole: Donors in the vaccine arm were drawn from COV1001, a phase I-IIa trial of Ad26.COV2.S in healthy adults that was multicentre, randomized, double-blind and placebo-controlled. Ad26.COV2.S was given intramuscularly at 5x10^10 or 1x10^11 viral particles, as a single shot or as two shots 56 days apart. The TCR-sequenced set comprised approximately 32 samples: some 20 Ad26.COV2.S vaccine recipients, 5 placebo recipients and 8 SARS-CoV-2 convalescent individuals. Trial participants were randomized into five groups of five: low-dose or high-dose Ad26.COV2.S given once or twice, or placebo on both occasions. Sequencing of the TCRbeta repertoire served to evaluate the specificity and breadth of SARS-CoV-2-reactive T cell receptors following Ad26.COV2.S vaccination. Blinding of investigators to trial group allocation was maintained during experiments and outcome assessment. Here is what the overall study found, with its caveats: Comparable non-spike TCR breadth was observed between vaccine and placebo recipients, consistent with only spike being contained in the vaccine. Higher spike-specific TCR breadth was observed in Ad26.COV2.S recipients than in placebo recipients (P = 0.0014). The authors noted that total T cell responses may have been underestimated by the TCR breadth and depth analyses. Comparing responses between vaccine doses or regimens was not something the study was powered to do. After vaccination, spike-specific CD8+ and CD4+ T cell responses were reported to show substantial breadth.

From a lookup of the germline V gene, CDR1 and CDR2 are KGHSH and LQKENI. Counted from cysteine to phenylalanine, this CDR3 has 15 amino acids. Just the 45-base CDR3 DNA is kept, in frame starting at base 1. V is pruned by 3 bases and J by 0 bases, leaving 0 bases of the junction without a gene match. The source material was peripheral blood, sampled in a trial of Ad26.COV2.S vaccine versus placebo. This sequence was found in a person aged 18-60 years who received the Ad26.COV2.S COVID-19 vaccine or a placebo. The chain employs TRBV18 and TRBJ2-7, and 12 junctional nucleotides match TRBD2. The nucleotide sequence is TGTGCCAGCTCACCGACTAGCGGGAGCTCCTACGAGCAGTACTTC. The encoded protein is CASSPTSGSSYEQYF.